Below are 3 T cell receptor beta chains sequenced from a single sample in a study of cytomegalovirus exposure and HLA in healthy donors. PCR used 60 Vbeta primers and 13 Jbeta primers. The protocol was immunoSEQ multiplex PCR, while the TCRdb copy is restricted to in-frame clones and leaves out a portion. The data contain around 180,000 clones, roughly 88% of them seen just once; the ten biggest clones take up 0.95% to 1.5%. Sequenced material: PBMCs. These receptors were obtained from a girl aged 2 to 9 in good health and CMV-seropositive.

The chain joins TRBV7-8 to TRBJ1-5; perhaps TRBD1 as D (5 bases). This CDR3 has 14 residues. Trimming shortened V by 5 bases and J by 1 base, and 9 bases separated the two germline ends. CDR1 SGHVS and CDR2 FQNEAQ come from the germline V gene. The CDR3 spells CASSVQGSNQPQHF. Here the CDR3 DNA reads TGTGCCAGCAGCGTGCAGGGAAGCAATCAGCCCCAGCATTTT.

V usage is TRBV10-3 and J usage is TRBJ1-2; perhaps TRBD1 as D (6 bases). V was clipped by 6 bases and J by 10 bases, with 15 bases between them. Germline CDR1 is ENHRY and CDR2 is SYGVKD. The CDR3 is 12 amino acids. DNA of the CDR3: TGTGCCATCAGAGGACAGTCTCTCCCCTACACCTTC. Translation: CAIRGQSLPYTF.

The V gene is TRBV6-5, the J gene TRBJ1-1; TRBD1 aligns across 10 bases. V shed 5 bases, J shed 6 bases, and the junction held 9 bases outside the gene matches. The CDR3 extends over 15 amino acids. The germline V gene encodes CDR1 MNHEY and CDR2 SVGAGI. The CDR3: CASSVDRGILAEAFF. The CDR3 nucleotides read TGTGCCAGCAGTGTGGACAGGGGGATTTTGGCTGAAGCTTTCTTT.